Listed below are T cell receptor beta chains from one sample, sequenced in a study of CD8 T cells in Susac syndrome. TCRdb called the immunoSEQ multiplex PCR reads again in MiXCR, with one record for every CDR3 protein. In the table there are approximately 200,000 distinct CDR3 sequences, 90% to 96% of which are singletons. Sample: CD4+ T cells from PBMCs. The source is a human donor with multiple sclerosis. The CDR3 runs from the conserved cysteine through the conserved F or W. Fields, in order: J gene, D gene, V gene, CDR3 DNA, CDR3 protein. D genes are given only for firm matches.

>TRBJ2-1|-|TRBV6-2/TRBV6-3
TGTGCCAGCTGCCCGGCACCCAGCAATGAGCAGTTCTTC
CASCPAPSNEQFF
>TRBJ1-1|-|TRBV6-5
TGTGCCAGCAGTCCTGGGACGCCGAACACTGAAGCTTTCTTT
CASSPGTPNTEAFF
>TRBJ1-1|-|TRBV6-1
TGTGCCAGCTGGACAGATATCAACACTGAAGCTTTCTTT
CASWTDINTEAFF
>TRBJ1-2|-|TRBV21-1
TGTGCCAGCAGCAAAGCCCATGTGGTCCCTGGCTACACCTTC
CASSKAHVVPGYTF
>TRBJ1-2|-|TRBV9
TGTGCCAGCAGCCCCGGGACACCTAACTATGGCTACACCTTC
CASSPGTPNYGYTF
>TRBJ1-4|-|TRBV6-5
TGTGCCAGCAGTTACTCCGGGACGGGGAATGAAAAACTGTTTTTT
CASSYSGTGNEKLFF
>TRBJ2-5|-|TRBV3-1
TGTGCCAGCAGCCAAGATATACGGCAAGAGACCCAGTACTTC
CASSQDIRQETQYF
>TRBJ2-6|-|TRBV5-1
TGCGCCAGCTTCCTCGCGGGAAAAGGTTCTGGGGCCAACGTCCTGACTTTC
CASFLAGKGSGANVLTF
>TRBJ2-7|-|TRBV29-1
TGCAGCGTTGTAGTTACGCGATCCCTCTACGAGCAGTACTTC
CSVVVTRSLYEQYF
>TRBJ1-5|-|TRBV30
TGTGCCTGCTCAGGGACGAGCAATCAGCCCCAGCATTTT
CACSGTSNQPQHF
>TRBJ2-6|-|TRBV25-1
TGTGCCAGCAGGGAAGGTGGGGCCAACGTCCTGACTTTC
CASREGGANVLTF
>TRBJ2-1|-|TRBV3-1
TGTGCCAGCAGCCAAGAGGTATGGCGGGGCCCGGCGGGGGAGCAGTTCTTC
CASSQEVWRGPAGEQFF
>TRBJ2-7|-|TRBV7-2
TGTGCCAGCAGCTTGGATTTCTACGAGCAGTACTTC
CASSLDFYEQYF
>TRBJ2-2|TRBD2|TRBV3-1
TGTGCCAGCAGCCAAATCGGGACTAGCTACACCGGGGAGCTGTTTTTT
CASSQIGTSYTGELFF
>TRBJ1-2|TRBD1|TRBV24-1
TGTGCCACCTGGACAAAAGACAGGGGGAATGGCTACACCTTC
CATWTKDRGNGYTF
>TRBJ1-2|TRBD1|TRBV7-9
TGTGCCAGCAGCGCCAGTACAGGGGGACCGTATGGCTACACCTTC
CASSASTGGPYGYTF
>TRBJ2-5|TRBD2|TRBV6-2/TRBV6-3
TGTGCCAGCAGGGAGCGGGGGAACCAAGAGACCCAGTACTTC
CASRERGNQETQYF
>TRBJ1-5|-|TRBV5-6
TGTGCCAGCAGCAGGGGGGGCGGCTCTAGCAATCAGCCCCAGCATTTT
CASSRGGGSSNQPQHF